Listed below are T cell receptor beta chains from one sample, sequenced in a study of cytomegalovirus exposure and HLA in healthy donors. Generated by immunoSEQ multiplex PCR, the TCRdb table keeps only in-frame clones and is missing some. The sample consists of under 70,000 clones, approximately 80% of them appearing once. Input material: PBMCs. The receptors stem from a female donor in good health and CMV-seronegative. Each CDR3 is given with its conserved first and last residue. D genes are given only for firm matches. Clone sizes are given selectively: once, few, many, or a class where the clone is expanded.

D gene,V gene,clone size,J gene,CDR3 length,CDR3 protein,CDR3 DNA
-,TRBV2,-,TRBJ2-7,12,CATRTEHYEQYF,TGTGCCACTCGGACAGAACACTACGAGCAGTACTTC
TRBD2,TRBV5-6,-,TRBJ2-4,17,CASSLGLAGERKNIQYF,TGTGCCAGTTCCCTGGGGCTAGCGGGGGAGCGGAAAAACATTCAGTACTTC
-,TRBV2,few,TRBJ2-5,13,CASSVGAVETQYF,TGTGCCAGCAGTGTGGGGGCGGTTGAGACCCAGTACTTC
-,TRBV7-2,few,TRBJ1-1,15,CASSLMSGGGTEAFF,TGTGCCAGCAGCTTAATGTCTGGGGGGGGCACTGAAGCTTTCTTT
TRBD2,TRBV19,-,TRBJ2-7,14,CASTHPGLAGEQYF,TGTGCCAGTACCCACCCAGGACTAGCGGGCGAGCAGTACTTC
TRBD2,TRBV5-1,-,TRBJ2-7,17,CASRKGLGILDPYEQYF,TGCGCCAGCAGGAAAGGACTAGGAATACTAGACCCCTACGAGCAGTACTTC
-,TRBV6-5,-,TRBJ2-7,14,CASSYSGRAYEQYF,TGTGCCAGCAGTTACTCGGGCAGAGCCTACGAGCAGTACTTC
-,TRBV11-2,-,TRBJ1-1,13,CASSLDRGTEAFF,TGTGCCAGCAGCTTAGACAGGGGCACTGAAGCTTTCTTT
TRBD1,TRBV29-1,-,TRBJ2-3,13,CSVEGTGILTQYF,TGCAGCGTTGAAGGGACAGGGATCTTAACGCAGTATTTT
-,TRBV28,few,TRBJ1-2,13,CASSFPEGVGYTF,TGTGCCAGCAGTTTCCCCGAGGGAGTAGGCTACACCTTC
-,TRBV28,-,TRBJ2-7,13,CASSPRAGRSFHF,TGTGCCAGCAGCCCCCGCGCGGGGAGGTCTTTTCACTTC
-,TRBV29-1,-,TRBJ2-2,16,CSVATLAGRNTGELFF,TGCAGCGTTGCTACTCTAGCAGGAAGAAACACCGGGGAGCTGTTTTTT
TRBD2,TRBV7-8,-,TRBJ2-1,18,CASSWREGTLSSYNEQFF,TGTGCCAGCAGTTGGCGGGAGGGTACCCTAAGCTCCTACAATGAGCAGTTCTTC
-,TRBV5-1,-,TRBJ1-2,13,CASSPDRPYGYTF,TGCGCCAGCAGCCCCGACAGGCCCTATGGCTACACCTTC
-,TRBV25-1,-,TRBJ1-2,14,CASSEQGIPYGYTF,TGTGCCAGCAGTGAACAGGGAATACCCTATGGCTACACCTTC
-,TRBV28,-,TRBJ2-4,15,CASSFIAAPPGWQYF,TGTGCCAGCAGTTTCATAGCGGCTCCTCCCGGGTGGCAGTACTTC
TRBD1,TRBV30,-,TRBJ2-7,12,CAWTSGGTGQYF,TGTGCCTGGACTTCGGGCGGGACAGGCCAGTACTTC
TRBD1,TRBV7-9,-,TRBJ2-5,15,CASSLGTGLQETQYF,TGTGCCAGCAGCCTAGGGACAGGACTGCAAGAGACCCAGTACTTC
-,TRBV7-2,-,TRBJ1-2,18,CASSLEGGLVGANYGYTF,TGTGCCAGCAGTCTAGAGGGGGGGTTGGTGGGCGCGAACTATGGCTACACCTTC
-,TRBV12-5,-,TRBJ1-3,16,CASGLVREGSGNTIYF,TGTGCTAGTGGTTTGGTACGGGAGGGTTCGGGAAACACCATATATTTT
TRBD1,TRBV9,-,TRBJ1-5,17,CASSAGTGEKVNQPQHF,TGTGCCAGCAGCGCCGGGACAGGGGAAAAAGTTAATCAGCCCCAGCATTTT
-,TRBV4-1,-,TRBJ2-7,15,CASSQDPPPAYEQYF,TGCGCCAGCAGCCAAGATCCCCCCCCTGCCTACGAGCAGTACTTC
TRBD1,TRBV5-1,-,TRBJ1-5,13,CASSWTGDQPQHF,TGCGCCAGCAGCTGGACAGGGGATCAGCCCCAGCATTTT
TRBD2,TRBV6-4,-,TRBJ2-3,16,CASSDSSSGGTDTQYF,TGTGCCAGCAGTGACTCGTCTAGCGGGGGCACAGATACGCAGTATTTT
-,TRBV14,medium-sized,TRBJ2-3,15,CASSQGAGGTDTQYF,TGTGCCAGCAGCCAGGGAGCTGGGGGCACAGATACGCAGTATTTT
-,TRBV4-2,-,TRBJ2-3,13,CASSQAGTDTQYF,TGTGCCAGCAGCCAAGCCGGCACAGATACGCAGTATTTT
-,TRBV20-1,few,TRBJ2-5,11,CSVTGKKTQYF,TGCAGTGTGACTGGCAAGAAGACCCAGTACTTC
-,TRBV19,-,TRBJ2-1,14,CASSARTDYNEQFF,TGTGCCAGTAGTGCCCGGACAGACTACAATGAGCAGTTCTTC
TRBD2,TRBV6-5,-,TRBJ2-1,14,CASSNSGDNNEQFF,TGTGCCAGCAGTAATAGCGGGGACAACAATGAGCAGTTCTTC
TRBD1,TRBV28,-,TRBJ2-7,15,CASSPAGTGFSEQYF,TGTGCCAGCAGTCCCGCCGGGACAGGGTTCAGCGAGCAGTACTTC
TRBD1,TRBV4-1,few,TRBJ1-5,20,CASSQGLAGDRGFFNQPQHF,TGCGCCAGCAGCCAAGGGTTGGCGGGGGACAGGGGATTCTTCAATCAGCCCCAGCATTTT
-,TRBV28,-,TRBJ1-5,16,CASSFPTGGIVEPQHF,TGTGCCAGCAGTTTTCCCACAGGCGGTATAGTCGAGCCCCAGCATTTT
TRBD2,TRBV10-3,-,TRBJ2-5,14,CAISVTSGQETQYF,TGTGCCATCAGTGTCACTAGCGGCCAAGAGACCCAGTACTTC
-,TRBV13,-,TRBJ2-5,14,CASSLTGVGETQYF,TGTGCCAGCAGCTTAACGGGAGTGGGTGAGACCCAGTACTTC
-,TRBV29-1,-,TRBJ1-2,10,CSVDEKGYTF,TGCAGCGTTGATGAGAAGGGCTACACCTTC
TRBD1,TRBV6-1,-,TRBJ2-7,14,CASRRTGDSYEQYF,TGTGCCAGCAGAAGGACAGGTGACTCCTACGAGCAGTACTTC
-,TRBV9,-,TRBJ2-7,15,CASSVAGVEHYEQYF,TGTGCCAGCAGCGTAGCAGGGGTCGAGCACTACGAGCAGTACTTC
-,TRBV7-9,few,TRBJ2-7,11,CASSSVSEQYF,TGTGCCAGCAGCTCAGTGTCCGAGCAGTACTTC
TRBD1,TRBV4-2,-,TRBJ1-5,13,CASSQDRGQPQHF,TGTGCCAGCAGCCAGGACAGGGGTCAGCCCCAGCATTTT
TRBD1,TRBV5-1,-,TRBJ2-5,16,CASSLDGTGGYETQYF,TGCGCCAGCAGTTTGGACGGGACAGGGGGCTATGAGACCCAGTACTTC
-,TRBV27,-,TRBJ1-2,15,CASSLGQGTLFGYTF,TGTGCCAGCAGTTTGGGTCAGGGGACCTTGTTTGGCTACACCTTC
TRBD1,TRBV7-9,-,TRBJ1-2,17,CASSLIVGDRGSYGYTF,TGTGCCAGCAGCTTAATAGTAGGGGACAGGGGGTCCTATGGCTACACCTTC
TRBD2,TRBV5-4,-,TRBJ2-5,17,CASSLDRLAGRAETQYF,TGTGCCAGCAGCTTGGATCGACTAGCGGGGAGAGCAGAGACCCAGTACTTC
-,TRBV5-1,-,TRBJ1-2,14,CASSYGQTNYGYTF,TGCGCCAGCAGCTATGGACAGACTAACTATGGCTACACCTTC
-,TRBV9,once,TRBJ2-2,14,CASSVVGGSGELFF,TGTGCCAGCAGCGTAGTCGGGGGATCCGGGGAGCTGTTTTTT
TRBD2,TRBV7-3,-,TRBJ2-5,13,CASSLGLAETQYF,TGTGCCAGCAGCTTAGGACTAGCGGAGACCCAGTACTTC
-,TRBV6-6,-,TRBJ1-2,12,CASTQGSYGYTF,TGTGCCAGCACCCAGGGGTCCTATGGTTACACCTTC
TRBD2,TRBV19,-,TRBJ2-5,17,CASSPGRLAGGQETQYF,TGTGCCAGTTCTCCAGGGAGACTAGCGGGGGGGCAAGAGACCCAGTACTTC
-,TRBV7-3,-,TRBJ2-3,14,CASSLGSRTDTQYF,TGTGCCAGCAGCTTGGGCTCACGCACAGATACGCAGTATTTT